What follows describes a single TCR beta chain. Its antigen is unknown. The record has no base qualities; no much larger clone is one base away. This sample is part of a study of glioma-infiltrating T cells after dendritic cell vaccination (dated by TCRdb to the mid-2010s). In the study overall: The cohort comprised around 15 glioblastoma patients from Phase I and II dendritic cell vaccination trials, 9 newly diagnosed and 6 with recurrent disease. Between the early 2000s and the early 2010s, the patients were given dendritic cell vaccination pulsed with autologous tumor lysate. The vaccine consisted of monocyte-derived dendritic cells cultured about seven days with IL-4 and GM-CSF, then pulsed overnight with autologous tumor lysate. Patients received three intradermal dendritic cell vaccine injections at biweekly intervals in the arm below the axilla. In glioblastoma patients vaccinated with dendritic cells, deep sequencing of TCR beta CDR3 regions served to measure the amount of tumor-infiltrating lymphocytes and to compare repertoires between tumor and blood. Survival after dendritic cell vaccination was correlated with TCR sequencing metrics such as TIL content and the overlap between tumor and blood repertoires.

To be selected, patients needed enough residual fresh-frozen tumor tissue and more than two years of available survival data. An isocitrate dehydrogenase mutation was not carried by any of the glioblastoma patients, although molecular status was otherwise variable. PBMC were collected before vaccination, two weeks after the third vaccination, and at tumor progression if tumor progression occurred. The Qiagen DNeasy Blood extraction Kit was used to extract genomic DNA. TCRB CDR3 regions were amplified from roughly 1.8 ug genomic DNA, or all available DNA if less, using the immunoSEQ assay. The multiplex PCR employed 60 forward primers targeting TCR V beta segments and 13 reverse primers targeting J beta segments. To estimate reads per starting template, synthetic control templates were spiked into each sample at limiting dilution. Sequencing produced 87 bp reads on the Illumina HiSeq System. Per the authors' processing: PCR and sequencing errors were removed by merging closely related sequences with a nearest neighbor algorithm. TCR overlap was measured as the percentage of unique tumor TCR beta sequences also present in the same patient's peripheral blood. The table comes from immuneACCESS by way of TCRdb, which keeps in-frame sequences with V and J called. Part of the clones is missing from these tables; in studies checked, under half for an unresolved V gene and the rest for unknown reasons. The DNA gave D and trimming, while V, J and clone size come from that table. The sample table holds fewer than 50,000 clones, of which approximately 84% were seen once. In total, the top ten clones hold approximately 8.3% of the sample.

V and J lose 6 bases and 0 bases, and a span of 9 bases separates them. Including the terminal cysteine and phenylalanine, the CDR3 comprises 14 residues. Kept here is only the CDR3 DNA, which spans 42 bases and is read in frame from base 1. Sequences SNHLY (CDR1) and FYNNEI (CDR2) are obtained from the germline V gene. General conclusions and limits of the study: Higher estimated pretreatment TIL content predicted longer time to progression and overall survival after dendritic cell vaccination. The cohort was small and heterogeneous, and full blood and tumor sets were available for few patients, with initial-recurrent tumor pairs available for even fewer patients. The response model built on TCR overlap across three groups was characterized as speculative, with prospective validation still needed. TCR clonality showed no direct relationship with survival, which suggests that a diverse polyclonal response may matter.

This clonotype was sampled from a human donor with glioblastoma. The source material was blood, sampled before dendritic cell vaccination. The chain was built from TRBV2 and TRBJ1-5, with the identity of the D gene unclear. This receptor has the CDR3 CASSNLDSNQPQHF. The DNA is as follows: TGTGCCAGCAGCAACTTAGATAGCAATCAGCCCCAGCATTTT. Beyond the CDR3, the reference TRBV2 and TRBJ1-5 genes provide the residues; the full variable domain reads: EPEVTQTPSHQVTQMGQEVILRCVPISNHLYFYWYRQILGQKVEFLVSFYNNEISEKSEIFDDQFSVERPDGSNFTLKIRSTKLEDSAMYFCASSNLDSNQPQHFGDGTRLSIL.